The rows below give T cell receptor beta chains drawn from one sample of a study of blood T cell repertoires in COVID-19. The method was immunoSEQ multiplex PCR; TCRdb's version includes in-frame clones alone and lacks a portion of them. The table records more than 90,000 clones, roughly 88% of them present only once. Sequencing was performed on peripheral blood. The receptors were sampled from a woman aged 65 to 85 with acute or convalescent COVID-19. The CDR3 runs from the conserved cysteine through the conserved F or W. Each record gives: V gene, D gene, J gene, clone size, CDR3 protein, CDR3 DNA. The D gene is left open where the match is weak. The size field is filled for only some rows; it gives once, few, many or a size class.

TRBV5-6	.	TRBJ1-2	.	CASSLVAGEGYTF	TGTGCCAGCAGCTTGGTGGCAGGGGAAGGCTACACCTTC
TRBV10-3	TRBD1	TRBJ2-5	.	CAISDPKHRGQETQYF	TGTGCCATCAGTGATCCTAAACACAGGGGCCAAGAGACCCAGTACTTC
TRBV7-2	.	TRBJ2-3	once	CASSLVVSETDTQYF	TGTGCCAGCAGCTTAGTAGTGAGTGAAACAGATACGCAGTATTTT
TRBV5-1	TRBD1	TRBJ2-1	.	CASSRDREDEQFF	TGCGCCAGCAGCAGGGACAGGGAGGATGAGCAGTTCTTC
TRBV11-1	TRBD1	TRBJ2-1	.	CASSLDSGGMNEQFF	TGTGCCAGCAGCCTCGACTCAGGGGGTATGAATGAGCAGTTCTTC
TRBV13	.	TRBJ1-1	.	CASSSRVGTEAFF	TGTGCCAGCAGCTCCCGAGTTGGCACTGAAGCTTTCTTT
TRBV5-1	.	TRBJ1-2	.	CASSSGDVLGYTF	TGCGCCAGCAGCTCAGGGGATGTCCTCGGCTACACCTTC
TRBV11-1	TRBD1	TRBJ2-2	.	CASRRDRERTGELFF	TGTGCCAGTCGGAGAGACAGGGAACGAACCGGGGAGCTGTTTTTT
TRBV6-1	.	TRBJ2-5	.	CASSEGRRETQYF	TGTGCCAGCAGTGAGGGGAGACGGGAGACCCAGTACTTC
TRBV6-5	.	TRBJ2-7	.	CASSYSSDSSYEQYF	TGTGCCAGCAGTTACTCTAGCGATAGCTCCTACGAGCAGTACTTC
TRBV7-6	.	TRBJ1-3	.	CASSLEDNSGNTIYF	TGTGCCAGCAGCTTAGAGGACAACTCTGGAAACACCATATATTTT
TRBV19	TRBD1	TRBJ2-6	.	CASSIEARTGIPPGANVLTF	TGTGCCAGTAGTATAGAAGCAAGGACAGGGATCCCCCCTGGGGCCAACGTCCTGACTTTC
TRBV5-1	.	TRBJ2-2	.	CASSLAGVGTGELFF	TGCGCCAGCAGCTTGGCCGGGGTGGGGACCGGGGAGCTGTTTTTT
TRBV10-1	TRBD1	TRBJ1-6	.	CASSESKGAGSPLHF	TGCGCCAGCAGTGAGTCGAAGGGGGCAGGGTCACCCCTCCACTTT
TRBV6-5	TRBD1	TRBJ1-2	.	CASSETGIYGYTF	TGTGCCAGCAGCGAGACAGGGATTTATGGCTACACCTTC
TRBV25-1	TRBD1	TRBJ2-5	.	CASSELSGTGAQETQYF	TGTGCCAGCAGTGAACTCTCCGGGACAGGGGCCCAAGAGACCCAGTACTTC
TRBV7-2	TRBD2	TRBJ2-1	.	CASIGTSGGYNEQFF	TGTGCCAGCATCGGGACTAGCGGGGGGTACAATGAGCAGTTCTTC
TRBV18	TRBD1	TRBJ1-1	.	CASSLQGLAEAFF	TGTGCCAGCTCACTACAGGGGTTGGCTGAAGCTTTCTTT
TRBV5-4	.	TRBJ1-1	.	CASSLNAPLNTEAFF	TGTGCCAGCAGCTTGAATGCGCCCTTGAACACTGAAGCTTTCTTT
TRBV7-8	.	TRBJ1-1	once	CASSPGQSHTEAFF	TGTGCCAGCAGCCCCGGACAGTCGCACACTGAAGCTTTCTTT
TRBV5-6	.	TRBJ1-2	.	CASSLGQGMGNGYTF	TGTGCCAGCAGTTTGGGGCAGGGGATGGGAAATGGCTACACCTTC
TRBV5-4	.	TRBJ2-5	.	CASSLSRRTQETQYF	TGTGCCAGCAGCTTATCTCGTAGGACTCAAGAGACCCAGTACTTC
TRBV9	TRBD1	TRBJ2-5	.	CASSLTGTEETQYF	TGTGCCAGCAGCTTAACCGGGACAGAAGAGACCCAGTACTTC
TRBV5-1	TRBD2	TRBJ2-2	.	CASSPAGAAGARPNTGELFF	TGCGCCAGCAGCCCCGCTGGGGCAGCGGGAGCCCGTCCGAACACCGGGGAGCTGTTTTTT
TRBV5-1	.	TRBJ2-7	.	CASSPAEGGIKTEQYF	TGCGCCAGCAGTCCCGCCGAGGGCGGGATCAAGACCGAGCAGTACTTC
TRBV14	TRBD2	TRBJ2-1	.	CASSPLAGGVNEQFF	TGTGCCAGCAGCCCCCTTGCGGGAGGAGTAAATGAGCAGTTCTTC
TRBV11-3	.	TRBJ2-1	.	CASSLGGYNEQFF	TGTGCCAGCAGCTTGGGGGGATACAATGAGCAGTTCTTC
TRBV5-1	.	TRBJ2-2	once	CASSPGTITGELFF	TGCGCCAGCAGCCCAGGGACAATCACCGGGGAGCTGTTTTTT
TRBV5-4	.	TRBJ1-4	.	CASSLAGGANEKLFF	TGTGCCAGCAGCTTGGCCGGGGGAGCTAATGAAAAACTGTTTTTT
TRBV7-8	TRBD1	TRBJ1-3	few	CASSQGQTSGNTIYF	TGTGCCAGCAGCCAGGGACAGACCTCTGGAAACACCATATATTTT
TRBV29-1	TRBD1	TRBJ2-2	once	CSVALPDRASGELFF	TGCAGCGTTGCCCTCCCGGACAGGGCATCCGGGGAGCTGTTTTTT
TRBV27	TRBD2	TRBJ2-1	.	CASSLSRGDYNEQFF	TGTGCCAGCAGTTTATCGCGGGGGGACTACAATGAGCAGTTCTTC
TRBV28	TRBD1	TRBJ2-1	.	CASSRLTGASYNEQFF	TGTGCCAGCAGTCGGTTGACAGGGGCCTCCTACAATGAGCAGTTCTTC
TRBV28	TRBD1	TRBJ1-2	.	CASSFSGGGGYTF	TGTGCCAGCAGTTTCTCAGGGGGCGGTGGCTACACCTTC
TRBV10-3	TRBD1	TRBJ2-1	.	CAISVGTGNNEQFF	TGTGCCATCAGTGTTGGGACAGGGAACAATGAGCAGTTCTTC
TRBV5-1	TRBD2	TRBJ2-3	.	CASSWTSGGAADTQYF	TGCGCCAGCAGCTGGACTAGCGGGGGGGCAGCAGATACGCAGTATTTT
TRBV5-1	.	TRBJ2-1	.	CASSKTRTTNEQFF	TGCGCCAGCTCCAAAACTAGGACTACGAATGAGCAGTTCTTC
TRBV4-2	TRBD1	TRBJ1-2	.	CASSPNDARGTGYGYTF	TGTGCCAGCAGCCCAAACGACGCGCGTGGGACAGGCTATGGCTACACCTTC
TRBV21-1	.	TRBJ2-7	.	CARGREDSYEQYF	TGTGCCAGAGGGCGGGAGGACTCCTACGAGCAGTACTTC
TRBV7-9	.	TRBJ1-1	few	CASSTREPMNTEAFF	TGTGCCAGCAGCACAAGGGAGCCCATGAACACTGAAGCTTTCTTT
TRBV2	.	TRBJ2-3	.	CASSELGGDREPDTQYF	TGTGCCAGCAGTGAATTGGGGGGTGACAGGGAACCAGATACGCAGTATTTT
TRBV7-9	.	TRBJ1-1	.	CASSSQQGGTEAFF	TGTGCCAGCAGCTCACAACAGGGCGGCACTGAAGCTTTCTTT
TRBV5-1	TRBD2	TRBJ2-2	.	CASSRGLAGGRNTGELFF	TGCGCCAGCAGCAGGGGACTAGCGGGGGGAAGGAACACCGGGGAGCTGTTTTTT
TRBV4-1	.	TRBJ1-5	.	CASSQDSGNQPQHF	TGCGCTAGCAGCCAAGATTCAGGGAACCAGCCCCAGCATTTT
TRBV6-1	.	TRBJ2-3	.	CASSEEGRVIKDTQYF	TGTGCCAGCAGTGAAGAGGGGCGCGTTATTAAAGATACGCAGTATTTT
TRBV2	.	TRBJ1-1	.	CASRVRGTEAFF	TGTGCAAGCAGGGTTCGGGGCACTGAAGCTTTCTTT
TRBV30	.	TRBJ1-2	.	CAWKRNRDDGYTF	TGTGCCTGGAAAAGGAACAGGGACGATGGCTACACCTTC
TRBV7-9	.	TRBJ2-7	.	CASSLARDMGEQYF	TGTGCCAGCAGCTTAGCGAGGGACATGGGCGAGCAGTACTTC
TRBV4-2	TRBD2	TRBJ2-2	.	CASSQGTSGSSDTGELFF	TGTGCCAGCAGCCAAGGGACTAGCGGGAGTTCCGACACCGGGGAGCTGTTTTTT
TRBV11-2	TRBD2	TRBJ2-7	few	CASSLMGTSYEQYF	TGTGCCAGCAGCTTAATGGGGACTAGCTACGAGCAGTACTTC
TRBV30	.	TRBJ1-1	.	CACPDRSNTEAFF	TGTGCCTGCCCCGACAGAAGTAACACTGAAGCTTTCTTT
TRBV7-2	TRBD2	TRBJ2-3	.	CASSLPAAGGRRYF	TGTGCCAGCAGCTTACCGGCAGCGGGGGGGCGGAGATATTTT
TRBV5-1	TRBD2	TRBJ2-1	.	CASRETSGIMNEQFF	TGCGCCAGCAGAGAGACTAGCGGGATAATGAATGAGCAGTTCTTC
TRBV2	.	TRBJ2-7	.	CASIPQGRLSYEQYF	TGTGCCAGCATCCCCCAGGGTAGGTTATCCTACGAGCAGTACTTC